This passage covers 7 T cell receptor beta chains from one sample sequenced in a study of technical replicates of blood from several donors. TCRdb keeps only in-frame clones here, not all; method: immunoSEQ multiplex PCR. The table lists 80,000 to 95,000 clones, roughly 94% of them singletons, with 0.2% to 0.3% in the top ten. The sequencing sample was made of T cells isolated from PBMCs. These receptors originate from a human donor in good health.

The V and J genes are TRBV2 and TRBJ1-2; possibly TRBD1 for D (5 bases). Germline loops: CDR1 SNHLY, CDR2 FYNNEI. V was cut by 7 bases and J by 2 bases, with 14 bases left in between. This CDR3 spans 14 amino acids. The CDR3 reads CASTLDSPNYGYTF. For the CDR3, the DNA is TGTGCCAGCACCCTCGACAGCCCAAACTATGGCTACACCTTC.

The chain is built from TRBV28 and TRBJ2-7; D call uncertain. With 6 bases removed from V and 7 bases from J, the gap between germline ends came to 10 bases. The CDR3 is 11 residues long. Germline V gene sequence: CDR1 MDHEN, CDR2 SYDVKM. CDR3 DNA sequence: TGTGCCAGCAGCAAGCCCGTTGAGCAGTACTTC. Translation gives CASSKPVEQYF.

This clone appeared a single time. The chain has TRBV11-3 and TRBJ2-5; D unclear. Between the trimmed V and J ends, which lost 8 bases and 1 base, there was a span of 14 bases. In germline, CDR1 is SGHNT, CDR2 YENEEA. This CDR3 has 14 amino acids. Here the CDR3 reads CASSPTTGQETQYF. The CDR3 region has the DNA TGTGCCAGCTCCCCAACGACGGGCCAAGAGACCCAGTACTTC.

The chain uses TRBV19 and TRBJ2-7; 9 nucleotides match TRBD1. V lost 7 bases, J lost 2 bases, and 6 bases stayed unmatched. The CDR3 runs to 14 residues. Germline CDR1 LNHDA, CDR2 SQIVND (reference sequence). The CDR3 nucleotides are TGTGCCAGTACATCGGGACAGGGAGCCTACGAGCAGTACTTC. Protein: CASTSGQGAYEQYF.

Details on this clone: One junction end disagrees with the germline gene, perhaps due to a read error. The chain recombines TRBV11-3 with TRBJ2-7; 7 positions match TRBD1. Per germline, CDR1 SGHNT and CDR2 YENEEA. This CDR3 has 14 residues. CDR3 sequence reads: CASSLDRVVDKQYF. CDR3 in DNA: TGTGCCAGCAGCCTAGACAGGGTTGTTGACAAGCAGTACTTC.

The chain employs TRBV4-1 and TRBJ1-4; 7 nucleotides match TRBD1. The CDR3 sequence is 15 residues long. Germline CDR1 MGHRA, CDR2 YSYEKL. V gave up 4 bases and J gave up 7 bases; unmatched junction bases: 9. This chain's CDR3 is CASSPVGGRGEKLFF. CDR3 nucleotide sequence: TGCGCCAGCAGCCCGGTAGGGGGCAGAGGTGAAAAACTGTTTTTT.

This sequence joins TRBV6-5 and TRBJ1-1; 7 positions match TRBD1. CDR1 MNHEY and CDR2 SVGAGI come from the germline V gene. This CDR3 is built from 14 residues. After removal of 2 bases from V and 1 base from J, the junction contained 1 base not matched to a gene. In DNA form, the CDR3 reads TGTGCCAGCAGTTACAACAGGGGGAACACTGAAGCTTTCTTT. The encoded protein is CASSYNRGNTEAFF.